Shown below are 30 T cell receptor beta chains from a single sample sequenced in a study of cytomegalovirus exposure and HLA in healthy donors. Both 60 Vbeta primers and 13 Jbeta primers went into the PCR. Generated by immunoSEQ multiplex PCR, the TCRdb table keeps only in-frame clones and is missing some. This sample has approximately 180,000 clones; 10% to 15% occur once, and the top ten carry 7.8%. Sequencing input: PBMCs. All receptors come from a man aged 50-60 years in good health and CMV-seropositive.

J is TRBJ2-5 and V is TRBV15, with a tentative D call TRBD1 (6 bases). The CDR3 totals 14 residues. CDR1 LNHNV and CDR2 YYDKDF come from the germline V gene (reference sequence). V lost 3 bases to trimming and J lost 5 bases, with 13 bases between them. CDR3 DNA: TGTGCCACCAGCAGCAACAGGGTCGGGGAGACCCAGTACTTC. Translating it yields CATSSNRVGETQYF.

This clone has only a few counts. The chain couples TRBV29-1 to TRBJ1-5, with 9 bases fitting TRBD1. J lost 7 bases, V lost 5 bases, and 3 bases had no gene match. Germline CDR1 and CDR2: SQVTM and ANQGSEA. The CDR3 runs to 12 residues. The CDR3, as DNA: TGCAGCGTTAGACAGGGGGGGCAGCCCCAGCATTTT. Translation gives CSVRQGGQPQHF. Variable domain in full (rest from reference TRBV29-1 and TRBJ1-5): SAVISQKPSRDICQRGTSLTIQCQVDSQVTMMFWYRQQPGQSLTLIATANQGSEATYESGFVIDKFPISRPNLTFSTLTVSNMSPEDSSIYLCSVRQGGQPQHFGDGTRLSIL.

This clone has only a few counts. V and J are TRBV13 and TRBJ2-2, with no clear D. Germline V CDR1 and CDR2: PRHDT, FYEKMQ (reference sequence). The CDR3 is 14 residues long. Deletions cut 4 bases from V and 0 bases from J, with 6 bases between. The CDR3 sequence: CASSSHTNTGELFF. The CDR3 nucleotides read TGTGCCAGCAGCTCCCACACGAACACCGGGGAGCTGTTTTTT.

The chain has TRBV19 and TRBJ1-5; D remains ambiguous. V was cut by 2 bases and J by 2 bases, with 10 bases left in between. CDR3 size: 15 residues. The V gene's germline CDR1 is LNHDA and CDR2 SQIVND (reference sequence). In DNA form, the CDR3 reads TGTGCCAGTAGTATATCTATAATGGGCAATCAGCCCCAGCATTTT. Protein product: CASSISIMGNQPQHF.

The sample holds a few counts of this clone. The V call is TRBV9, the J call TRBJ2-2; weak D call: TRBD1 (5 bases). Trimming stripped 2 bases from V and 3 bases from J, with 14 bases between. The germline V gene has CDR1 SGDLS and CDR2 YYNGEE. The CDR3 is 16 amino acids. The CDR3 bases are TGTGCCAGCAGCGTGGGCCCCGACAGTTACACCGGGGAGCTGTTTTTT. Translation gives CASSVGPDSYTGELFF.

Details on this clone: This sample includes further DNA sequences coding for the same CDR3. V is TRBV7-9 and J is TRBJ1-4, with TRBD1 matching 8 bases. The germline CDR1 and CDR2 sequences are SEHNR and FQNEAQ (reference sequence). The CDR3 is made up of 15 amino acids. J was trimmed by 6 bases and V by 5 bases; bases with no gene match: 8. The CDR3 nucleotides are TGTGCCAGCAGCGCCGGGACAGGCAATTATGAAAAACTGTTTTTT. It codes for CASSAGTGNYEKLFF.

This chain joins TRBV5-1 and TRBJ2-1, with TRBD2 identical over 15 bases. Germline assignment: CDR1 SGHRS and CDR2 YFSETQ. This CDR3 spans 15 amino acids. Unmatched junction bases numbered 2, after V lost 3 bases and J lost 7 bases. As DNA, the CDR3 is TGCGCCAGCAGCTCGGGACTAGCGGGGGGTAATGAGCAGTTCTTC. Translation gives CASSSGLAGGNEQFF.

This clone showed up just a few times. The V and J genes are TRBV15 and TRBJ2-1; a weak D match, TRBD1 (6 bases). The germline CDR1 and CDR2 sequences are LNHNV and YYDKDF (reference sequence). Deletions cut 4 bases from V and 3 bases from J, with 13 bases between. The CDR3 contains 15 residues. CDR3 protein: CATSKKGVVYNEQFF. CDR3 bases: TGTGCCACCAGCAAGAAGGGGGTGGTCTACAATGAGCAGTTCTTC.

This clone was counted a few times. This chain uses TRBV2 with TRBJ2-5, with 10 bases aligning to TRBD1. V dropped 1 base and J dropped 2; count of bases not matched to a gene: 10. The CDR3 contains 18 residues. Germline values: CDR1 SNHLY, CDR2 FYNNEI. CDR3: CASSEESWGTGEQETQYF. The CDR3 nucleotides are TGTGCCAGCAGTGAAGAATCCTGGGGGACAGGGGAACAAGAGACCCAGTACTTC.

This clone has a handful of counts. The chain has TRBV6-1 and TRBJ1-2, with TRBD1 matching over 9 bases. The germline CDR1 and CDR2 sequences are MNHNS and SASEGT. V dropped 6 bases and J dropped 2; count of bases not matched to a gene: 7. The CDR3 is made up of 15 amino acids. DNA for the CDR3: TGTGCCAGCAGGCAACAGGGGGCGCTGAACTATGGCTACACCTTC. This gives the protein CASRQQGALNYGYTF.

This clone was detected a few times. The chain links TRBV15 to TRBJ1-1, with D hard to call. CDR3 length: 14 residues. V was pared by 0 bases and J by 1 base, with 6 bases between. Looked up from germline, CDR1 is LNHNV and CDR2 is YYDKDF (reference sequence). The CDR3 here is CATSRDAGNTEAFF. The CDR3 DNA reads TGTGCCACCAGCAGAGATGCGGGGAACACTGAAGCTTTCTTT.

The DNA for the CDR3 is TGCGCCAGCAGCCCCATCATTAACACCGGGGAGCTGTTTTTT. Translated, it gives CASSPIINTGELFF. The chain is built from TRBV5-1 and TRBJ2-2; D is uncertain. The V end was cut by 4 bases, the J end by 2 bases, with 9 bases between. Per germline, CDR1 SGHRS and CDR2 YFSETQ. This CDR3 contains 14 residues.

There are a few counts of this clone. This specimen includes other DNA sequences encoding the same CDR3. This chain connects TRBV4-3 to TRBJ2-3; possibly TRBD2 for D (6 bases). The CDR3 length is 14 residues. CDR1 and CDR2 (germline): LGHNA, YSLEER. Trimming stripped 0 bases from V and 3 bases from J, with 7 bases between. CDR3 protein: CASSQDRGTDTQYF. Here the CDR3 DNA reads TGCGCCAGCAGCCAAGATCGGGGGACAGATACGCAGTATTTT.

This clone was counted a few times. This chain uses TRBV28 with TRBJ1-5, with 9 bases matching TRBD1. The junction had 2 bases not matched to a gene; V was cut back by 6 bases and J by 2 bases. The CDR3 has 14 amino acids. Germline CDR1 reads MDHEN; CDR2 reads SYDVKM. CDR3 in DNA: TGTGCCAGCAGACGGGACAGGGGCAATCAGCCCCAGCATTTT. As protein: CASRRDRGNQPQHF.

V gene TRBV1 combines with J gene TRBJ2-7; the listed D gene, TRBD2, was not tested against the DNA. TRBV1 is a recognized pseudogene. The CDR3 consists of 17 residues. This chain's CDR3 is CTSSPPLAGGRSYEQYF. The CDR3 DNA reads as TGCACCAGCAGCCCCCCACTAGCGGGGGGGCGTTCCTACGAGCAGTACTTC.

This clone was detected only a few times. The chain combines TRBV28 with TRBJ1-1; D is perhaps TRBD1 (5 bases). Between the trimmed V and J ends, which lost 3 bases and 3 bases, there was a span of 11 bases. Germline CDR1 and CDR2: MDHEN and SYDVKM. This CDR3 contains 14 residues. CDR3 DNA: TGTGCCAGCAGTTTCTTTTGGGGGGACACTGAAGCTTTCTTT. It encodes CASSFFWGDTEAFF.

A few counts support this clone. The chain couples TRBV12-5 to TRBJ2-2, with 7 bases identical to TRBD2. The CDR3 covers 16 residues. V lost 1 base to trimming and J lost 0 bases; unmatched junction nucleotides: 2. Germline CDR1 reads LGHNT; CDR2 reads FRNRAP. CDR3 loop: CASGLGSGANTGELFF. DNA for the CDR3: TGTGCTAGTGGTTTGGGGAGCGGGGCGAACACCGGGGAGCTGTTTTTT.

A few counts support this clone. This rearrangement joins TRBV4-1 to TRBJ2-1, with D perhaps matching TRBD1 (5 bases). Trimming cost V 1 base and J 6 bases, with 10 bases left between them. Looked up from germline, CDR1 is MGHRA and CDR2 is YSYEKL. The CDR3 spans 14 residues. The CDR3, as DNA: TGCGCCAGCAGCCAAGGGACACCGCCCAATGAGCAGTTCTTC. It translates to CASSQGTPPNEQFF.

This clone was picked up a small number of times. The rearrangement uses TRBV6-6 and TRBJ2-1, with a weak D call TRBD2 (6 bases). This CDR3 region has 14 residues. Germline V gives CDR1 MNHNY, CDR2 SVGAGI (reference sequence). The germline V and J ends were trimmed by 6 bases and 10 bases, with 19 bases remaining between them. The CDR3 spells CASRGGYSGGEQFF. In DNA form, the CDR3 reads TGTGCCAGCAGGGGAGGTTACTCGGGCGGGGAGCAGTTCTTC.

This chain links TRBV14 with TRBJ2-3; D gene ambiguous. This CDR3 contains 13 residues. V was trimmed by 1 base and J by 6 bases, leaving 8 bases between them. Per germline, CDR1 SGHDN and CDR2 FVKESK. The CDR3 nucleotides read TGTGCCAGCAGCCAAGTTGGGCGCGATACGCAGTATTTT. Translated, it gives CASSQVGRDTQYF.

This clone was recorded a few times. The J gene is TRBJ2-5, the V gene TRBV6-5, with D possibly TRBD1 on 5 matching bases. The germline V and J ends were trimmed by 6 bases and 5 bases, with 10 bases remaining between them. The CDR3 length is 12 residues. Per germline, CDR1 MNHEY and CDR2 SVGAGI. CDR3 sequence reads: CASRTGQETQYF. The DNA of the CDR3 is TGTGCCAGCAGAACAGGCCAGGAGACCCAGTACTTC.

There are a few counts of this clone. The chain uses TRBV5-4 and TRBJ2-7; D remains ambiguous. This CDR3 has 14 residues. The V gene's germline CDR1 is SGHNT and CDR2 YYREEE (reference sequence). Deletions cut 5 bases from V and 3 bases from J, with 15 bases between. The DNA for the CDR3 is TGTGCCAGCAGGCCTCAAGGAAGAGGCTACGAGCAGTACTTC. It encodes CASRPQGRGYEQYF.

The table lists this clone with a few counts. The chain employs TRBV2 and TRBJ1-5; D call uncertain. This CDR3 region has 15 residues. The germline V gene encodes CDR1 SNHLY and CDR2 FYNNEI. With 7 bases removed from V and 3 bases from J, the gap between germline ends came to 16 bases. This CDR3 is CASNSGRVNNQPQHF. The CDR3 DNA is TGTGCCAGCAACTCGGGTAGAGTTAACAATCAGCCCCAGCATTTT.

This chain joins TRBV10-3 and TRBJ2-5; TRBD1 might be the D (6 bases). Trimming shortened V by 8 bases and J by 3 bases, and 19 bases separated the two germline ends. The V gene's germline CDR1 is ENHRY and CDR2 SYGVKD. The CDR3 is 15 amino acids. DNA of the CDR3: TGTGCCATCTCGACGGGCAGGGGTCGGGAAGAGACCCAGTACTTC. Protein sequence: CAISTGRGREETQYF.

In this sample, this clone turned up a few times. The rearrangement links TRBV5-4 to TRBJ2-3, with 8 bases that match TRBD2. With 0 bases clipped from V and 6 bases from J, the junction kept 9 bases outside the gene matches. The CDR3 covers 16 residues. Germline V lookup: CDR1 SGHNT, CDR2 YYREEE (reference sequence). The DNA for the CDR3 is TGTGCCAGCAGCTTGGGTAACGGGGGGGCCGGGGATACGCAGTATTTT. Translated, it gives CASSLGNGGAGDTQYF.

In its sample, this clone was seen a few times. The chain is built from TRBV7-2 and TRBJ1-1; D is unresolved. Germline CDR1 reads SGHTA; CDR2 reads FQGNSA. This CDR3 spans 14 amino acids. V was trimmed by 2 bases and J by 0 bases, leaving 7 bases between them. CDR3 protein: CASSLNGVNTEAFF. In DNA form, the CDR3 reads TGTGCCAGCAGCTTAAACGGAGTGAACACTGAAGCTTTCTTT. Variable domain in full (rest from reference TRBV7-2 and TRBJ1-1): GAGVSQSPSNKVTEKGKDVELRCDPISGHTALYWYRQSLGQGLEFLIYFQGNSAPDKSGLPSDRFSAERTGGSVSTLTIQRTQQEDSAVYLCASSLNGVNTEAFFGQGTRLTVV.

A few counts support this clone. V gene TRBV5-1 combines with J gene TRBJ1-1; 8 bases are a match to TRBD1. The CDR3 extends over 14 amino acids. Germline V gene data show CDR1 as SGHRS and CDR2 as YFSETQ. The V segment lost 5 bases and the J segment 3 bases; nucleotides outside the gene matches: 6. The CDR3 reads CASSSGTGDTEAFF. The DNA of the CDR3 is TGCGCCAGCAGTTCCGGGACAGGTGACACTGAAGCTTTCTTT.

V and J are TRBV7-2 and TRBJ1-2; TRBD1 agrees at 8 bases. Germline-derived CDR1 and CDR2 are SGHTA and FQGNSA. The ends lost 7 bases at V and 6 bases at J; junction bases unmatched: 7. There are 13 residues in the CDR3. The CDR3 sequence is CASTLDRGDGYTF. As DNA, the CDR3 is TGTGCCAGCACCCTCGACAGGGGTGATGGCTACACCTTC.

V usage is TRBV7-2 and J usage is TRBJ1-6, with a possible D match to TRBD1 (5 bases). Trimming removed 6 bases from V and 9 bases from J, with 12 bases in between. Germline V lookup: CDR1 SGHTA, CDR2 FQGNSA. CDR3 length equals 13 residues. DNA of the CDR3: TGTGCCAGCAGGCGGGACTTCACTTCACCCCTCCACTTT. Residues: CASRRDFTSPLHF.

This clone was seen a few times. The gene calls are TRBV19 and TRBJ1-5, with TRBD1 matching over 7 bases. The germline V gene has CDR1 LNHDA and CDR2 SQIVND (reference sequence). The trim removed 2 bases at V and 6 bases at J, leaving 7 bases unmatched. This CDR3 is 15 amino acids long. CDR3 bases: TGTGCCAGTAGTATACCCAGGGGGACCGGTCAGCCCCAGCATTTT. Its protein product is CASSIPRGTGQPQHF.